The next 5 T cell receptor beta chains were all read from a single sample in a study of identical twins. TCRdb re-analysed the 5' RACE reads in MiXCR, keeping a single row per CDR3 protein. The sample records nearly 900,000 distinct CDR3 sequences, roughly 12% being singletons. The sample was also reused in another study, on yellow fever vaccine responses in identical twins.

Sequencing was done on a sample of PBMCs. The source is a woman aged 18-30 years in good health.

The CDR3 here is CASSPGPKGSGANVLTF. CDR3 DNA sequence: TGTGCCAGCTCACCGGGACCTAAAGGCTCTGGGGCCAACGTCCTGACTTTC. The chain is built from TRBV18 and TRBJ2-6; D may correspond to TRBD1 or TRBD2 (5 bases each). Looked up from germline, CDR1 is KGHSH and CDR2 is LQKENI. The CDR3 is made up of 17 amino acids. The V end lost 3 bases, the J end lost 0 bases, and 12 bases lay between the germline ends.

This clonotype appeared many times. The rearrangement uses TRBV2 and TRBJ2-1; weak D call: TRBD1 (6 bases). The CDR3 extends over 14 amino acids. With 6 bases removed from V and 1 base from J, the gap between germline ends came to 10 bases. Germline lookup yields CDR1 SNHLY and CDR2 FYNNEI. The CDR3 is CASRGRGSYNEQFF. As DNA, the CDR3 is TGTGCCAGCAGAGGCAGGGGATCCTACAATGAGCAGTTCTTC.

The chain couples TRBV12-3 or TRBV12-4 to TRBJ1-1, with TRBD1 as a possible D gene (5 bases). V was clipped by 4 bases and J by 1 base, with 13 bases between them. The CDR3 loop spans 15 amino acids. CDR3 loop: CASSSVSGGNTEAFF. The CDR3 nucleotides read TGTGCCAGCAGTTCAGTATCCGGGGGGAACACTGAAGCTTTCTTT.

The rearrangement uses TRBV23-1 and TRBJ2-7; tentatively, D is TRBD1 (6 bases). TRBV23-1 is noted as an ORF with a role that remains uncertain. The CDR3 has 18 amino acids. Trimming removed 1 base from V and 2 bases from J, with 21 bases in between. Written as DNA, the CDR3 is TGCGCCAGCAGTCAATTCCCCCCGGGACACCACCCAACCTACGAGCAGTACGTC. This gives the protein CASSQFPPGHHPTYEQYV.

The chain couples TRBV7-8 to TRBJ2-7; 9 positions match TRBD1. From germline, CDR1 is SGHVS and CDR2 FQNEAQ. The V and J ends lost 1 base and 4 bases, in that order; junction bases with no gene match: 2. The CDR3 runs to 14 residues. In DNA, the CDR3 is TGTGCCAGCAGCTTAGGGGACAGGGTATACGAGCAGTACGTC. Translated, it gives CASSLGDRVYEQYV.